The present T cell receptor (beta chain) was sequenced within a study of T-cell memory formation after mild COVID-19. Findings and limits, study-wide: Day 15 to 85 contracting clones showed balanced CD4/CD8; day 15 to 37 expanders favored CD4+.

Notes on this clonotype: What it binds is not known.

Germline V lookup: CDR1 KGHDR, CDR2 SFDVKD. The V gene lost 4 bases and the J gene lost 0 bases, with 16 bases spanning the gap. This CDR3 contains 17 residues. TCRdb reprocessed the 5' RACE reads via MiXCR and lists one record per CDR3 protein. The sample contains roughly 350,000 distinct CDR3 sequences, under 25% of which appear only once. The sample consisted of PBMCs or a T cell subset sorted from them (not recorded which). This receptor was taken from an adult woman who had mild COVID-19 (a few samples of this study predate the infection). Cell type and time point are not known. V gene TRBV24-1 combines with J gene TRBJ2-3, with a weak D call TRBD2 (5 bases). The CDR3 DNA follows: TGTGCCACCAGTGACCATTTAGAGTGGACTAGCACAGATACGCAGTATTTT. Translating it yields CATSDHLEWTSTDTQYF.